This T cell receptor beta chain was sequenced during a study of shared clonotypes between healthy human individuals. In the study overall: Three plates each covered CD4 naive and memory; CD8 naive two, CD8 memory one. General observations from the study: The donor pool, a small one, limited the genetic and exposure-history diversity represented.

Concerning this clone: Its specificity is unknown. This sample includes further DNA sequences coding for the same CDR3.

Repertoires were generated with immunoSEQ multiplex PCR, while TCRdb's copy carries only in-frame clones and drops some. The sample has millions of clones, roughly 93% seen once. From germline, CDR1 is DFQATT and CDR2 SNEGSKA (reference sequence). Trimming shortened V by 5 bases and J by 4 bases, and 3 bases separated the two germline ends. CDR3 size: 10 residues. Sequencing was carried out using naive CD4+ T cells from PBMCs. Noted subset: CD45RA+ positively selected. V gene TRBV20-1 combines with J gene TRBJ1-3; D is uncertain. The receptor was derived from a man aged 18 to 35 in good health. Some clones in this sample may be carry-over from other donors' samples. CDR3 sequence: CSALGNTIYF. The CDR3 DNA follows: TGCAGTGCTTTGGGAAACACCATATATTTT.